Shown below are 8 T cell receptor beta chains from a single sample sequenced in a study of OX40 agonist ivuxolimab in advanced cancers. Sequencing was performed with immunoSEQ multiplex PCR; in TCRdb, only in-frame clones are kept and a portion is missing. The data contain around 34,000 clones, about 89% of them singletons. The source was CD4+ or CD8+ T cells sorted from blood, collected in a trial of the OX40 agonist ivuxolimab. These receptors originate from an adult with an advanced solid tumor such as melanoma, head and neck, liver or kidney cancer.

The chain uses TRBV19 and TRBJ1-5, with 8 nucleotides matching TRBD1. This CDR3 has 14 amino acids. Looked up from germline, CDR1 is LNHDA and CDR2 is SQIVND (reference sequence). Losses at the gene ends were 10 bases for V and 7 bases for J; bases not matched to a gene: 12. CDR3 bases: TGTGCCACCACACCCCCAGGGGGCAGCCAGCCCCAGCATTTT. This translates into CATTPPGGSQPQHF.

The chain recombines TRBV4-3 with TRBJ2-5; D ambiguous. Germline V lookup: CDR1 LGHNA, CDR2 YSLEER. V lost 1 base, J lost 5 bases, and 14 bases lay in between. The CDR3 contains 15 residues. CDR3 sequence: CASSQAVGSLETQYF. Here the CDR3 DNA reads TGCGCCAGCAGCCAAGCTGTTGGTAGCTTGGAGACCCAGTACTTC.

This clone occurred a few times. Other DNA sequences in the same sample also yield this CDR3. The gene calls are TRBV28 and TRBJ2-3; no reliable D call. Germline loops: CDR1 MDHEN, CDR2 SYDVKM. The CDR3 spans 12 residues. V was clipped by 3 bases and J by 6 bases, with 7 bases between them. The CDR3 sequence: CASSFIGDTQYF. The CDR3 DNA sequence: TGTGCCAGCAGTTTTATCGGGGATACGCAGTATTTT.

This chain uses TRBV27 with TRBJ2-3; D call uncertain. V was clipped by 7 bases and J by 2 bases, with 22 bases between them. This CDR3 region has 17 residues. Germline-derived CDR1 and CDR2 are MNHEY and SMNVEV (reference sequence). CDR3 region: CASIPSGPLPVTDTQYF. CDR3 DNA: TGTGCCAGCATCCCTTCCGGGCCCCTACCCGTCACAGATACGCAGTATTTT.

The chain recombines TRBV7-9 with TRBJ1-4; no clear D. V was shortened by 4 bases and J by 5 bases, with 8 bases between the two germline ends. The CDR3 sequence is 13 residues long. The germline V gene encodes CDR1 SEHNR and CDR2 FQNEAQ (reference sequence). CDR3 in amino acids: CASSSIPNEKLFF. Written as DNA, the CDR3 is TGTGCCAGCAGCTCAATCCCCAATGAAAAACTGTTTTTT.

This sequence joins TRBV5-1 and TRBJ2-7; no reliable D call. Germline loops: CDR1 SGHRS, CDR2 YFSETQ. The CDR3 is made up of 11 amino acids. Trimming left V 4 bases short and J 3 bases short, with 5 bases between. The CDR3 sequence: CASSESYEQYF. The CDR3 nucleotides read TGCGCCAGCAGCGAAAGCTACGAGCAGTACTTC. Looking up the rest from reference TRBV5-1 and TRBJ2-7 gives the full variable domain: KAGVTQTPRYLIKTRGQQVTLSCSPISGHRSVSWYQQTPGQGLQFLFEYFSETQRNKGNFPGRFSGRQFSNSRSEMNVSTLELGDSALYLCASSESYEQYFGPGTRLTVT.

This chain links TRBV4-1 with TRBJ1-5; D is possibly TRBD1 (5 bases). Germline V CDR1 and CDR2: MGHRA, YSYEKL. V was pared by 1 base and J by 5 bases, with 12 bases between. CDR3 length: 15 amino acids. CDR3 sequence: CASSQVDSSHQPQHF. CDR3 nucleotides: TGCGCCAGCAGCCAAGTAGACAGTTCCCATCAGCCCCAGCATTTT.

This rearrangement joins TRBV5-1 to TRBJ2-7; 8 bases match TRBD1. Trimming cost V 0 bases and J 2 bases; bases outside gene matches: 10. The CDR3 is 17 residues long. Per germline, CDR1 SGHRS and CDR2 YFSETQ. The chain's CDR3 is CASSLGTGMGVAYEQYF. CDR3 in DNA: TGCGCCAGCAGCTTGGGGACAGGGATGGGGGTAGCCTACGAGCAGTACTTC.